Shown below are 19 T cell receptor beta chains from a single sample sequenced in a study of blood T cell repertoires in COVID-19. Some clones are missing from TCRdb's copy, which holds only in-frame ones; the method was immunoSEQ multiplex PCR. Found here are about 70,000 clones, 70% to 90% of them singletons; the top ten hold 1.4%. Sequencing was done on a sample of peripheral blood. All receptors come from a woman aged 55-75 years with acute or convalescent COVID-19.

This chain connects TRBV5-6 to TRBJ2-3; 9 bases map to TRBD1. Trimming cost V 2 bases and J 6 bases; bases outside gene matches: 7. Germline V CDR1 and CDR2: SGHDT, YYEEEE. The CDR3 length is 15 residues. The CDR3 spells CASSFTGGPQDTQYF. The CDR3 nucleotides are TGTGCCAGCAGCTTTACAGGGGGCCCCCAGGATACGCAGTATTTT.

The chain uses TRBV15 and TRBJ1-1; D is possibly TRBD1 (6 bases). Deletions cut 0 bases from V and 5 bases from J, with 16 bases between. The length of the CDR3 is 16 residues. Germline CDR1 LNHNV, CDR2 YYDKDF (reference sequence). The CDR3 is CATSRDQTGINTEAFF. The DNA of the CDR3 is TGTGCCACCAGCAGAGACCAAACAGGGATAAATACTGAAGCTTTCTTT. Looking up the rest from reference TRBV15 and TRBJ1-1 gives the full variable domain: DAMVIQNPRYQVTQFGKPVTLSCSQTLNHNVMYWYQQKSSQAPKLLFHYYDKDFNNEADTPDNFQSRRPNTSFCFLDIRSPGLGDTAMYLCATSRDQTGINTEAFFGQGTRLTVV.

The CDR3 here is CASSPGLRELFF. In nucleotides, the CDR3 is TGTGCCAGCAGCCCGGGACTTAGGGAGCTGTTTTTT. The chain employs TRBV14 and TRBJ2-2; possible D gene TRBD2, 6 bases. This CDR3 comprises 12 residues. CDR1 and CDR2 (germline): SGHDN, FVKESK. The V end lost 4 bases, the J end lost 9 bases, and 9 bases lay between the germline ends. Complete variable domain (other parts from reference TRBV14 and TRBJ2-2): EAGVTQFPSHSVIEKGQTVTLRCDPISGHDNLYWYRRVMGKEIKFLLHFVKESKQDESGMPNNRFLAERTGGTYSTLKVQPAELEDSGVYFCASSPGLRELFFGEGSRLTVL.

CDR3 residues: CASSYSSRSVGGYTF. CDR3 nucleotide sequence: TGTGCCAGCAGTTACTCGTCCAGGTCTGTAGGTGGCTACACCTTC. The rearrangement uses TRBV6-5 and TRBJ1-2, with no clear D. CDR1 MNHEY and CDR2 SVGAGI come from the germline V gene. Trimming took 0 bases from V and 7 from J, leaving 15 bases between them. The CDR3 covers 15 residues.

This clone was counted a single time. The CDR3 DNA reads as TGTGCCACCAGCAGAGCCGGGACTAGACGGCGGACCGGGGAGCTGTTTTTT. Amino acid sequence: CATSRAGTRRRTGELFF. The J gene is TRBJ2-2, the V gene TRBV15; 8 nucleotides match TRBD2. Germline V gene data show CDR1 as LNHNV and CDR2 as YYDKDF (reference sequence). CDR3 length: 17 amino acids. V dropped 1 base and J dropped 5; count of bases not matched to a gene: 9. Complete variable domain (other parts from reference TRBV15 and TRBJ2-2): DAMVIQNPRYQVTQFGKPVTLSCSQTLNHNVMYWYQQKSSQAPKLLFHYYDKDFNNEADTPDNFQSRRPNTSFCFLDIRSPGLGDTAMYLCATSRAGTRRRTGELFFGEGSRLTVL.

The CDR3 loop is CASSQTDRLSSGNTIYF. CDR3 in DNA: TGTGCCAGCAGCCAAACGGACAGGCTAAGCTCTGGAAACACCATATATTTT. This chain links TRBV4-2 with TRBJ1-3, with 7 positions matching TRBD1. After removal of 2 bases from V and 0 bases from J, the junction contained 7 bases not matched to a gene. The CDR3 loop spans 17 amino acids. Germline V gene data show CDR1 as LGHNA and CDR2 as YNFKEQ.

Of note for this clone: This same CDR3 is encoded by further DNA sequences in the sample. The chain combines TRBV3-1 (or the pseudogene TRBV3-2) with TRBJ2-7; no clear D. Trimming cost V 2 bases and J 4 bases, with 6 bases left between them. The CDR3 has 12 residues. Germline CDR1 reads LGHDT; CDR2 reads YNNKEL (reference sequence). CDR3 DNA sequence: TGTGCCAGCAGCCAATTAGCATACGAGCAGTACTTC. Its translation: CASSQLAYEQYF.

This chain joins TRBV29-1 and TRBJ1-1, with D unresolved. The CDR3 runs 12 residues. Germline assignment: CDR1 SQVTM and CDR2 ANQGSEA. V lost 7 bases and J 0 bases, leaving 9 bases between the germline ends. The CDR3 loop reads CSGVPMNTEAFF. In DNA, the CDR3 is TGCAGCGGTGTCCCCATGAACACTGAAGCTTTCTTT.

This chain links TRBV6-5 with TRBJ1-6; 8 nucleotides agree with TRBD1. This CDR3 is 15 amino acids long. Germline V CDR1 and CDR2: MNHEY, SVGAGI. The trim removed 6 bases at V and 3 bases at J, leaving 4 bases unmatched. The CDR3 here is CASRSGQVYNSPLHF. The CDR3 DNA reads as TGTGCCAGCAGGTCGGGACAGGTCTATAATTCACCCCTCCACTTT.

The CDR3 DNA follows: TGTGCCAGCAGCCGAACTAGCGGGACGAACACCGGGGAGCTGTTTTTT. Translated, it gives CASSRTSGTNTGELFF. The gene calls are TRBV5-5 and TRBJ2-2; 10 bases match TRBD2. Germline trimming cut 4 bases from V and 0 bases from J; bases unmatched to any gene: 3. The V gene's germline CDR1 is SGHKS and CDR2 YYEKEE (reference sequence). The CDR3 is 16 residues long.

This chain links TRBV29-1 with TRBJ1-1; D might be TRBD1 (5 bases). The CDR3 is 14 amino acids. V lost 4 bases to trimming and J lost 0 bases, with 12 bases between them. CDR1 and CDR2 (germline): SQVTM, ANQGSEA. The CDR3 DNA reads as TGCAGCGTTGGGGGCCCAGTAATGAACACTGAAGCTTTCTTT. Translating it yields CSVGGPVMNTEAFF.

V usage is TRBV3-1 (or the pseudogene TRBV3-2) and J usage is TRBJ1-2; possibly TRBD1 for D (6 bases). Looked up from germline, CDR1 is LGHDT and CDR2 is YNNKEL (reference sequence). V was cut by 0 bases and J by 3 bases, with 11 bases left in between. This CDR3 is built from 15 residues. CDR3 bases: TGTGCCAGCAGCCAAGACAGGGGAACCCACTATGGCTACACCTTC. Residues: CASSQDRGTHYGYTF.

The chain combines TRBV10-1 with TRBJ2-1; 8 bases are a match to TRBD2. Germline assignment: CDR1 WNHNN and CDR2 SYGVQD (reference sequence). The CDR3 consists of 16 residues. Losses at the gene ends were 3 bases for V and 4 bases for J; bases not matched to a gene: 8. CDR3 amino acids: CASSEWSGSLYNEQFF. In DNA, the CDR3 is TGCGCCAGCAGTGAATGGAGCGGGAGTTTGTACAATGAGCAGTTCTTC.

The chain is built from TRBV7-8 and TRBJ2-5; 8 nucleotides agree with TRBD1. Losses at the gene ends were 4 bases for V and 4 bases for J; bases not matched to a gene: 11. Germline CDR1 is SGHVS and CDR2 is FQNEAQ. The CDR3 totals 16 residues. CDR3 coding DNA: TGTGCCAGCAGCTCCACCCGGGACAGGCGGGGAGAGACCCAGTACTTC. This gives the protein CASSSTRDRRGETQYF.

The chain carries TRBV5-8 and TRBJ1-2, with D unclear. The CDR3 spans 13 residues. Trimming stripped 2 bases from V and 10 bases from J, with 15 bases between. Per germline, CDR1 SGHTS and CDR2 YDEGEE. The CDR3 DNA follows: TGTGCCAGCAGCTTCACTGCGCCGACTAACTACACCTTC. It encodes CASSFTAPTNYTF.

The rearrangement joins TRBV27 to TRBJ1-4; unclear D gene. Trimming left V 0 bases short and J 0 bases short, with 14 bases between. There are 18 residues in the CDR3. The germline CDR1 and CDR2 sequences are MNHEY and SMNVEV (reference sequence). This CDR3 reads CASSLSTPVRATNEKLFF. The CDR3 DNA follows: TGTGCCAGCAGTTTATCGACTCCTGTACGAGCAACTAATGAAAAACTGTTTTTT.

This chain links TRBV4-1 with TRBJ2-1, with 11 positions matching TRBD2. This CDR3 has 19 amino acids. Germline assignment: CDR1 MGHRA and CDR2 YSYEKL. Unmatched junction bases numbered 7, after V lost 0 bases and J lost 0 bases. The CDR3 DNA sequence: TGCGCCAGCAGCCAAGATAGCGGGAGGGCCGGCGACTCCTACAATGAGCAGTTCTTC. Translating gives CASSQDSGRAGDSYNEQFF.

The CDR3 region has the DNA TGTGCCAGCAGTTTAGTCCCGCTCCCCGGCGGCGGTCAGCCCCAGCATTTT. It specifies CASSLVPLPGGGQPQHF. The rearrangement joins TRBV28 to TRBJ1-5; the D is unclear. In germline, CDR1 is MDHEN, CDR2 SYDVKM. Trimming pared 2 bases from V and 6 bases from J, leaving 20 bases between. The length of the CDR3 is 17 residues.

This chain uses TRBV7-9 with TRBJ2-3, with D maybe TRBD2 (5 bases). CDR3 length: 15 residues. The germline gives CDR1 SEHNR, CDR2 FQNEAQ (reference sequence). V shed 5 bases and J shed 1 base, with 13 bases lying between them. The CDR3 DNA reads as TGTGCCAGCAGCGCCGCCGGGATCCGCACAGATACGCAGTATTTT. It yields the protein CASSAAGIRTDTQYF.